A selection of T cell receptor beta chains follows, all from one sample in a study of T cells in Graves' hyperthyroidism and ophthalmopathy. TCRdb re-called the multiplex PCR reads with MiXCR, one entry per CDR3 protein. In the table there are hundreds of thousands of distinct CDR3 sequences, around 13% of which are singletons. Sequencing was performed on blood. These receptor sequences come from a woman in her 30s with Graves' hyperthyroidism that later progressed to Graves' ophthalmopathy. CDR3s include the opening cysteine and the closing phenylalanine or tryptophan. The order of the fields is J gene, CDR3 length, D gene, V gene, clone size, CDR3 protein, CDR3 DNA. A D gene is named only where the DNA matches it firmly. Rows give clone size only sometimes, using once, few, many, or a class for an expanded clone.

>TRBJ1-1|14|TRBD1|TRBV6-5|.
CASSYSQGGFEAFF
TGTGCCAGCAGTTACAGCCAAGGGGGCTTTGAAGCTTTCTTT
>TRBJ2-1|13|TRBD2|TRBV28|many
CASSSPTSAEQFF
TGTGCCAGCAGTTCACCCACTAGCGCTGAGCAGTTCTTC
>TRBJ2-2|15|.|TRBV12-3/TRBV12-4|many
CATKLGGTNTGELFF
TGTGCCACCAAGCTAGGGGGGACGAACACCGGGGAGCTGTTTTTT
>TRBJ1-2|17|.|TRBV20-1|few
CSAVNPYSGLAGYGYTF
TGCAGTGCCGTAAACCCCTACTCCGGGCTTGCGGGCTATGGCTACACCTTC
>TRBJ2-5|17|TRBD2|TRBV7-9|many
CASSYGLAGQGAGTQYF
TGTGCCAGCAGCTACGGACTAGCGGGGCAGGGGGCGGGGACCCAGTACTTC
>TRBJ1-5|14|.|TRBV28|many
CASRLSRGYQPQHF
TGTGCCAGCAGGCTCTCGCGAGGGTATCAGCCCCAGCATTTT
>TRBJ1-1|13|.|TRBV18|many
CASSLLEVDKAFF
TGTGCCAGCTCCCTCCTAGAAGTGGATAAAGCTTTCTTT
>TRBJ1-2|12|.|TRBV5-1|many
CASSLTADGYTF
TGCGCCAGCAGCTTGACGGCAGATGGCTACACCTTC
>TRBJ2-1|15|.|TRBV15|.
CATSRALGFLNEQFF
TGTGCCACCAGCAGGGCTCTCGGGTTTCTTAATGAGCAGTTCTTC
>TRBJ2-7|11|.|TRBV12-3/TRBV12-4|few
CAGSSGYEQYF
TGTGCCGGCAGTTCCGGCTACGAGCAGTACTTC
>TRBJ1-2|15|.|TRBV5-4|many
CASSTADGGWNGYTF
TGTGCCAGCAGCACAGCTGACGGGGGTTGGAATGGCTACACCTTC
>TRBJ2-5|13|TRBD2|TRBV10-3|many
CAIRSGAEETQYF
TGTGCCATCAGGAGCGGGGCGGAAGAGACCCAGTACTTC
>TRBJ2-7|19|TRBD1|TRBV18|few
CASSPRGQGLMGLVYEQYF
TGTGCCAGCTCACCAAGGGGACAGGGGCTGATGGGACTAGTCTACGAGCAGTACTTC
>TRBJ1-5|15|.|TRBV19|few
CASSTLVDSSQPQHF
TGTGCCAGTAGTACCCTGGTGGACAGCTCTCAGCCCCAGCATTTT
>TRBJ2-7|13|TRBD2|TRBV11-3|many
CASSLDTREEQYF
TGTGCCAGCAGCTTAGATACGCGGGAGGAGCAGTACTTC
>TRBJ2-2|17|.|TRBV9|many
CASSVGGRRAGTGELFF
TGTGCCAGCAGCGTAGGAGGGCGGCGGGCAGGCACCGGGGAGCTGTTTTTT
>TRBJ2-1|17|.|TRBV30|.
CAWSTSPTSLEGNEQFF
TGTGCCTGGAGTACATCTCCCACTAGCCTGGAGGGGAATGAGCAGTTCTTC
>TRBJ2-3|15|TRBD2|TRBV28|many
CASSLAGGGTDTQYF
TGTGCCAGCAGTCTAGCGGGGGGGGGCACAGATACGCAGTATTTT
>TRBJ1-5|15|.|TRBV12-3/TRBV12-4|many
CASSFTGRGNQPQHF
TGTGCCAGCAGTTTTACTGGACGGGGGAATCAGCCCCAGCATTTT
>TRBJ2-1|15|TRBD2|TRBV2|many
CASSPSGSGYNEQFF
TGTGCCAGCAGTCCCAGCGGGAGCGGGTACAATGAGCAGTTCTTC
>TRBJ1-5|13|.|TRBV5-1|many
CASSYGSNQPQHF
TGCGCCAGCAGTTATGGAAGCAATCAGCCCCAGCATTTT
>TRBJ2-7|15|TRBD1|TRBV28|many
CASSSGTAYSYEQYF
TGTGCCAGCAGTTCCGGGACAGCTTACTCCTACGAGCAGTACTTC
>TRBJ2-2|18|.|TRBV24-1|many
CATSDSAMTGANTGELFF
TGTGCCACCAGTGATTCCGCTATGACAGGAGCGAACACCGGGGAGCTGTTTTTT
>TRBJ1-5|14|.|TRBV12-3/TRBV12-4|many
CASSLRGNNQPQHF
TGTGCCAGCAGTTTAAGGGGTAACAATCAGCCCCAGCATTTT
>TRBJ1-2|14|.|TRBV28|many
CASSLGPPNYGYTF
TGTGCCAGCAGTTTAGGACCCCCTAACTATGGCTACACCTTC
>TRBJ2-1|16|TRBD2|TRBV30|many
CAWSAAGTSGSNEQFF
TGTGCCTGGAGTGCCGCCGGGACTAGCGGAAGCAATGAGCAGTTCTTC
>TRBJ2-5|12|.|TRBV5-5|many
CASSSRRETQYF
TGTGCCAGCAGCTCCCGAAGGGAGACCCAGTACTTC
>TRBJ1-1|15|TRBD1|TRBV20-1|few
CSASRTGGGLFEAFF
TGCAGTGCTAGCAGGACAGGGGGGGGTCTTTTTGAAGCTTTCTTT
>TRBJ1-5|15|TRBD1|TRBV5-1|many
CASSLRGDSNQPQHF
TGCGCCAGCAGCCTCAGGGGGGACAGCAATCAGCCCCAGCATTTT
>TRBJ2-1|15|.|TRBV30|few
CAWSVGSGPYNEQFF
TGTGCCTGGAGTGTGGGTAGCGGTCCCTACAATGAGCAGTTCTTC
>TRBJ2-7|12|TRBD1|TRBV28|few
CASNGQGHEQYF
TGTGCCAGCAACGGACAGGGCCACGAGCAGTACTTC
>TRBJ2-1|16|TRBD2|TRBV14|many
CASSENGLAGVFEQFF
TGTGCCAGCAGCGAAAATGGACTAGCGGGAGTGTTTGAGCAGTTCTTC
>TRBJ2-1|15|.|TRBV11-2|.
CASSASVSVYNEQFF
TGTGCCAGCAGCGCTTCAGTGTCAGTCTACAATGAGCAGTTCTTC
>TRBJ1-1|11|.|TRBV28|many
CASILNTEAFF
TGTGCCAGCATCCTGAACACTGAAGCTTTCTTT
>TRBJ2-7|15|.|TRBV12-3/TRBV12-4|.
CASSFLAGTAYEQYF
TGTGCCAGCAGTTTTTTGGCGGGGACCGCCTACGAGCAGTACTTC
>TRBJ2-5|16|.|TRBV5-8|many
CASSPRDGFYQETQYF
TGTGCCAGCAGCCCCAGGGACGGGTTCTACCAAGAGACCCAGTACTTC
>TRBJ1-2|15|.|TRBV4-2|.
CASSQDRRSNYGYTF
TGTGCCAGCAGCCAAGATCGTCGCAGTAACTATGGCTACACCTTC
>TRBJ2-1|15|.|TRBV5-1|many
CASSLEGVRGNEQFF
TGCGCCAGCAGCTTGGAGGGGGTCCGCGGCAATGAGCAGTTCTTC
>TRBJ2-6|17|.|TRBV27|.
CASSQSSSVSGANVLTF
TGTGCCAGCAGTCAATCTAGTTCGGTTTCTGGGGCCAACGTCCTGACTTTC
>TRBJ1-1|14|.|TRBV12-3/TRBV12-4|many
CASRRQTGTTEAFF
TGTGCCAGCAGGAGGCAGACGGGGACCACTGAAGCTTTCTTT
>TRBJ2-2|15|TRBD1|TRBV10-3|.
CAISSDRGKTGELFF
TGTGCCATCAGTTCGGACAGGGGGAAAACCGGGGAGCTGTTTTTT